Listed below are T cell receptor beta chains from one sample, sequenced in a study of cytomegalovirus exposure and HLA in healthy donors. Profiled with immunoSEQ multiplex PCR; TCRdb holds only in-frame clones, not every one. Among around 160,000 clones listed, almost 80% were seen once. Sequencing was carried out using PBMCs. The source is a woman between 35 and 50 years old in good health and CMV-seropositive. CDR3s include the opening cysteine and the closing phenylalanine or tryptophan. D genes are given only for firm matches. Some rows mark clone size as missing; the rest say once, few, many or name a class of expanded clone.

CDR3nt: TGTGCCAGCGGGGGACTGCTCTCTGGGGCCAACGTCCTGACTTTC
CDR3aa: CASGGLLSGANVLTF
d_gene: .
abundance: .
v_gene: TRBV27
j_gene: TRBJ2-6

CDR3nt: TGTGCTAGTGGGTCCGACGACAGGGAAGGCACAGATACGCAGTATTTT
CDR3aa: CASGSDDREGTDTQYF
d_gene: TRBD1
abundance: .
v_gene: TRBV12-5
j_gene: TRBJ2-3

CDR3nt: TGTGCCAGCAGTTTGACAGGGGGCCGGACTGAAGCTTTCTTT
CDR3aa: CASSLTGGRTEAFF
d_gene: TRBD1
abundance: .
v_gene: TRBV28
j_gene: TRBJ1-1

CDR3nt: TGCGCCAGCAGCTTGACAGCCTCCGTCACCGGGGAGCTGTTTTTT
CDR3aa: CASSLTASVTGELFF
d_gene: .
abundance: .
v_gene: TRBV5-1
j_gene: TRBJ2-2

CDR3nt: TGCGCCAGCAGCTTACAAGATCGGGGATCACCCCTCCACTTT
CDR3aa: CASSLQDRGSPLHF
d_gene: .
abundance: .
v_gene: TRBV5-1
j_gene: TRBJ1-6

CDR3nt: TGTGCTAGTAGATTGGGACAGGGGAATCACCAGCCCCAGCATTTT
CDR3aa: CASRLGQGNHQPQHF
d_gene: TRBD1
abundance: .
v_gene: TRBV19
j_gene: TRBJ1-5

CDR3nt: TGTGCCAGCAGCTTAGGCGACTCACCTAGCACAGATACGCAGTATTTT
CDR3aa: CASSLGDSPSTDTQYF
d_gene: .
abundance: few
v_gene: TRBV11-2
j_gene: TRBJ2-3

CDR3nt: TGTGCCAGCAGTGAGGGGGACAGGGTTCAGCCCCAGCATTTT
CDR3aa: CASSEGDRVQPQHF
d_gene: TRBD1
abundance: .
v_gene: TRBV2
j_gene: TRBJ1-5

CDR3nt: TGTGCCAGCAGCCTCTCTCTCGGGGGGGCAAGAAATGAGCAGTTCTTC
CDR3aa: CASSLSLGGARNEQFF
d_gene: TRBD2
abundance: .
v_gene: TRBV11-3
j_gene: TRBJ2-1

CDR3nt: TGTGCCAGTAGTATCGGGACAGGGGTTGGTGGCTACACCTTC
CDR3aa: CASSIGTGVGGYTF
d_gene: TRBD1
abundance: .
v_gene: TRBV19
j_gene: TRBJ1-2

CDR3nt: TGTGCCAGCAGCCCATACAGGATCCAAGAGACCCAGTACTTC
CDR3aa: CASSPYRIQETQYF
d_gene: .
abundance: .
v_gene: TRBV7-2
j_gene: TRBJ2-5

CDR3nt: TGTGCCAGCAGCTTAGCGCGGGGAGCCTACGAGCAGTACTTC
CDR3aa: CASSLARGAYEQYF
d_gene: .
abundance: .
v_gene: TRBV7-2
j_gene: TRBJ2-7

CDR3nt: TGTGCCACCAGCAGAGATCCTGAAACAATCTGGGGCTACACCTTC
CDR3aa: CATSRDPETIWGYTF
d_gene: .
abundance: .
v_gene: TRBV15
j_gene: TRBJ1-2

CDR3nt: TGTGCCAGCCTTATGACAGGGAACACTGAAGCTTTCTTT
CDR3aa: CASLMTGNTEAFF
d_gene: .
abundance: few
v_gene: TRBV6-1
j_gene: TRBJ1-1

CDR3nt: TGTGCCAGCAGTGAAGCGGTAGAGGAAAAACTGTTTTTT
CDR3aa: CASSEAVEEKLFF
d_gene: .
abundance: few
v_gene: TRBV2
j_gene: TRBJ1-4

CDR3nt: TGCAGCGTTGTGGGACAGGGGCATAACTACGAGCAGTACTTC
CDR3aa: CSVVGQGHNYEQYF
d_gene: TRBD1
abundance: .
v_gene: TRBV29-1
j_gene: TRBJ2-7

CDR3nt: TGTGCCAGCAGTTCCTCCGATCCGGGACAGGGGCACTACGAGCAGTACTTC
CDR3aa: CASSSSDPGQGHYEQYF
d_gene: TRBD1
abundance: .
v_gene: TRBV28
j_gene: TRBJ2-7

CDR3nt: TGTGCCAGTAGTACGCGAACAGATACGCAGTATTTT
CDR3aa: CASSTRTDTQYF
d_gene: .
abundance: .
v_gene: TRBV19
j_gene: TRBJ2-3

CDR3nt: TGTGCCAGCACGCGAGAGGGGGCGGGGGAAAAACTGTTTTTT
CDR3aa: CASTREGAGEKLFF
d_gene: TRBD1
abundance: .
v_gene: TRBV6-1
j_gene: TRBJ1-4

CDR3nt: TGTGCCAGCAGCTTGGGGGACAGGGTCTCCTACGAGCAGTACTTC
CDR3aa: CASSLGDRVSYEQYF
d_gene: TRBD1
abundance: .
v_gene: TRBV5-6
j_gene: TRBJ2-7

CDR3nt: TGTGCCAGCAGTGATAGCCCGAACACCGGGGAGCTGTTTTTT
CDR3aa: CASSDSPNTGELFF
d_gene: .
abundance: .
v_gene: TRBV2
j_gene: TRBJ2-2

CDR3nt: TGTGCCAGCAAGACAGGCACCACTGAAGCTTTCTTT
CDR3aa: CASKTGTTEAFF
d_gene: .
abundance: few
v_gene: TRBV6-6
j_gene: TRBJ1-1

CDR3nt: TGTGCCAGCAGCATGGGGGGGGTGGGATACACCATATATTTT
CDR3aa: CASSMGGVGYTIYF
d_gene: .
abundance: .
v_gene: TRBV6-5
j_gene: TRBJ1-3

CDR3nt: TGTGCCAGCAGTGGCAGTGGTGCCGTCTACAATGAGCAGTTCTTC
CDR3aa: CASSGSGAVYNEQFF
d_gene: .
abundance: .
v_gene: TRBV2
j_gene: TRBJ2-1

CDR3nt: TGTGCCAGTGGAACGGGGGACCCAACTAATGAAAAACTGTTTTTT
CDR3aa: CASGTGDPTNEKLFF
d_gene: .
abundance: few
v_gene: TRBV19
j_gene: TRBJ1-4

CDR3nt: TGTGCCAGCAGCGATACGGACAGGGGATTAGATACGCAGTATTTT
CDR3aa: CASSDTDRGLDTQYF
d_gene: TRBD1
abundance: .
v_gene: TRBV11-2
j_gene: TRBJ2-3

CDR3nt: TGTGCCAGCAGTTTGGGAGGAGGGGTTTCGCAGGGTGGAGGCTACACCTTC
CDR3aa: CASSLGGGVSQGGGYTF
d_gene: .
abundance: .
v_gene: TRBV27
j_gene: TRBJ1-2

CDR3nt: TGCGCCAGCAGCTTGGTGCTAGCGGCTACCGGGGAGCTGTTTTTT
CDR3aa: CASSLVLAATGELFF
d_gene: TRBD2
abundance: .
v_gene: TRBV5-1
j_gene: TRBJ2-2

CDR3nt: TGTGCCAGCAGCTTCGGACAGCCGAATCAGCCCCAGCATTTT
CDR3aa: CASSFGQPNQPQHF
d_gene: .
abundance: .
v_gene: TRBV2
j_gene: TRBJ1-5

CDR3nt: TGTGCCAGCAGTGTATGGGACAGGGACACTGAAGCTTTCTTT
CDR3aa: CASSVWDRDTEAFF
d_gene: TRBD1
abundance: .
v_gene: TRBV9
j_gene: TRBJ1-1

CDR3nt: TGTGCCAGCAGCGTAGGAGGGAACACTAATGAAAAACTGTTTTTT
CDR3aa: CASSVGGNTNEKLFF
d_gene: .
abundance: .
v_gene: TRBV9
j_gene: TRBJ1-4

CDR3nt: TGTGCCATCAGGCAACAGGGGGAAGAGACCCAGTACTTC
CDR3aa: CAIRQQGEETQYF
d_gene: TRBD1
abundance: .
v_gene: TRBV10-3
j_gene: TRBJ2-5

CDR3nt: TGTGCCAGCAGTGAGGCCCCCTGGCAGTACTTC
CDR3aa: CASSEAPWQYF
d_gene: .
abundance: .
v_gene: TRBV2
j_gene: TRBJ2-7

CDR3nt: TGTGCCAGCAGTGCGGGGACAGGGAGTGAAAAACTGTTTTTT
CDR3aa: CASSAGTGSEKLFF
d_gene: TRBD1
abundance: .
v_gene: TRBV6-1
j_gene: TRBJ1-4

CDR3nt: TGCAGCGTTGCTCGGGGGGAGAACCCGGGTACCTTC
CDR3aa: CSVARGENPGTF
d_gene: .
abundance: .
v_gene: TRBV29-1
j_gene: TRBJ1-2

CDR3nt: TGTGCCAGCAGCCAACAGGGATTTCTCGCAGATACGCAGTATTTT
CDR3aa: CASSQQGFLADTQYF
d_gene: .
abundance: .
v_gene: TRBV14
j_gene: TRBJ2-3

CDR3nt: TGTGCCAACAGACTAGCGGGGGGGCCCGACAATGAGCAGTTCTTC
CDR3aa: CANRLAGGPDNEQFF
d_gene: TRBD2
abundance: .
v_gene: TRBV2
j_gene: TRBJ2-1

CDR3nt: TGTGCCAGTAGGTGGAGAGACGAGCAGTACTTC
CDR3aa: CASRWRDEQYF
d_gene: .
abundance: once
v_gene: TRBV19
j_gene: TRBJ2-7

CDR3nt: TGTGCCAGCAGCTTGGTAGATAACACCGGGGAGCTGTTTTTT
CDR3aa: CASSLVDNTGELFF
d_gene: .
abundance: .
v_gene: TRBV5-4
j_gene: TRBJ2-2

CDR3nt: TGTGCCAGCCGCCGGGAGGGACGTTCACCCCTCCACTTT
CDR3aa: CASRREGRSPLHF
d_gene: .
abundance: .
v_gene: TRBV2
j_gene: TRBJ1-6

CDR3nt: TGTGCCAGCAGGAGGGACACCGCCTTTACTGAAGCTTTCTTT
CDR3aa: CASRRDTAFTEAFF
d_gene: .
abundance: .
v_gene: TRBV2
j_gene: TRBJ1-1

CDR3nt: TGTGCCAGCAGTGGGGATCTTTTTAGCGGGGCGTCTTCCTACAATGAGCAGTTCTTC
CDR3aa: CASSGDLFSGASSYNEQFF
d_gene: TRBD2
abundance: .
v_gene: TRBV2
j_gene: TRBJ2-1

CDR3nt: TGTGCCAGTAGCCCCTTTACAGGGTCTGGGGCCAACGTCCTGACTTTC
CDR3aa: CASSPFTGSGANVLTF
d_gene: .
abundance: .
v_gene: TRBV19
j_gene: TRBJ2-6

CDR3nt: TGTGCCAGCAGTTTACAGGGCAGTGAAGCTTTCTTT
CDR3aa: CASSLQGSEAFF
d_gene: .
abundance: .
v_gene: TRBV6-5
j_gene: TRBJ1-1

CDR3nt: TGTGCCAGCAGCTTGGGCAGGGTGTATGGCTACACCTTC
CDR3aa: CASSLGRVYGYTF
d_gene: .
abundance: .
v_gene: TRBV5-6
j_gene: TRBJ1-2